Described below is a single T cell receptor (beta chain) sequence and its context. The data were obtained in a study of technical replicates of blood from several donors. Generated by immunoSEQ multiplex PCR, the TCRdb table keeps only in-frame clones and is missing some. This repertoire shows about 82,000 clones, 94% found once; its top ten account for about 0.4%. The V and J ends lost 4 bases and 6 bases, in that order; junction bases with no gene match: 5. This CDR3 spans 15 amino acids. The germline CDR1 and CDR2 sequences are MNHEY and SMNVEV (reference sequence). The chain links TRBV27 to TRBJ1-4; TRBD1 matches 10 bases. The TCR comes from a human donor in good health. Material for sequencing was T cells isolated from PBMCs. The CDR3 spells CASSSLGTGDEKLFF. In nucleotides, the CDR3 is TGTGCCAGCAGTTCCCTCGGGACAGGGGATGAAAAACTGTTTTTT. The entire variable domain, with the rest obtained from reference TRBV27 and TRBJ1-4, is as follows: EAQVTQNPRYLITVTGKKLTVTCSQNMNHEYMSWYRQDPGLGLRQIYYSMNVEVTDKGDVPEGYKVSRKEKRNFPLILESPSPNQTSLYFCASSSLGTGDEKLFFGSGTQLSVL.